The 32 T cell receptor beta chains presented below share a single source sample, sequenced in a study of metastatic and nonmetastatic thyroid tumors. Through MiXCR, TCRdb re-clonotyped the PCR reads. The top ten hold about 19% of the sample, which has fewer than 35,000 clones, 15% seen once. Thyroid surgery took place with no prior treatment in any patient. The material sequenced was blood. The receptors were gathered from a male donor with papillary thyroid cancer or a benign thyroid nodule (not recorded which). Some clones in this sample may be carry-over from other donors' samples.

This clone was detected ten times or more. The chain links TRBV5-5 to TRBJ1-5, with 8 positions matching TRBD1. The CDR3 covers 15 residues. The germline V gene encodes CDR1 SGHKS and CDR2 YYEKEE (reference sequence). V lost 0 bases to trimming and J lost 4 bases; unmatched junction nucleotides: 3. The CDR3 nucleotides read TGTGCCAGCAGCTTGGGCAGGGGGCAAAATCAGCCCCAGCATTTT. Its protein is CASSLGRGQNQPQHF.

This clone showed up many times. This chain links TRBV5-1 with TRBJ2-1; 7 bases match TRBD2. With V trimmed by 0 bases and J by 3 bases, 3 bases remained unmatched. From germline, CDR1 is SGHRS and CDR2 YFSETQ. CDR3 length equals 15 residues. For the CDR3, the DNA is TGCGCCAGCAGCTTGGTGCGGGAGAGCTACAATGAGCAGTTCTTC. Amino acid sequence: CASSLVRESYNEQFF.

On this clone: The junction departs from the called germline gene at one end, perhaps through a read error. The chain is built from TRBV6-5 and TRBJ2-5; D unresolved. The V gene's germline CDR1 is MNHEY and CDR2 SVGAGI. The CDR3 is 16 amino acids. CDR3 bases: TGTGCCAGTAGTTACTCACTCCGGGTCAAGGGAGAGACCCAGTACTTC. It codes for CASSYSLRVKGETQYF.

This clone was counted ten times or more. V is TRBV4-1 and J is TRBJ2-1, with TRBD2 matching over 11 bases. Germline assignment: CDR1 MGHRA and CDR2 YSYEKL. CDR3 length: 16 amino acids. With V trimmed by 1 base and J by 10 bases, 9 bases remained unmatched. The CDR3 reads CASSQGSGLAVVEQFF. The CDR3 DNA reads TGCGCCAGCAGCCAAGGTTCGGGACTAGCGGTAGTGGAGCAGTTCTTC.

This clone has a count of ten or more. CDR3 residues: CATGTSGRAVSDTQYF. CDR3 nucleotide sequence: TGCGCCACCGGGACTAGCGGGAGGGCCGTGTCAGATACGCAGTATTTT. The chain uses TRBV5-1 and TRBJ2-3; the match to TRBD2 covers 16 bases. Germline CDR1 SGHRS, CDR2 YFSETQ. V gave up 9 bases and J gave up 4 bases; unmatched junction bases: 8. The CDR3 is 16 amino acids.

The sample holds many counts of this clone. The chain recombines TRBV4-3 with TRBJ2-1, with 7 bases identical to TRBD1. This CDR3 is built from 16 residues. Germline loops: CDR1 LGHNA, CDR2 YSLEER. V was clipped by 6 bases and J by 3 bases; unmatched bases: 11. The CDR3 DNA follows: TGCGCCAGCAGTCGGACACCGGGACAGCTCTACAATGAGCAGTTCTTC. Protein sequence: CASSRTPGQLYNEQFF.

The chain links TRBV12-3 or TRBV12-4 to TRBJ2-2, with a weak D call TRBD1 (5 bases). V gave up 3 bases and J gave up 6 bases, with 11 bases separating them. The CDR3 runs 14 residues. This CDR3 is CASSFSGLAGELFF. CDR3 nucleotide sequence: TGTGCCAGCAGTTTTTCAGGGTTGGCCGGGGAGCTGTTTTTT.

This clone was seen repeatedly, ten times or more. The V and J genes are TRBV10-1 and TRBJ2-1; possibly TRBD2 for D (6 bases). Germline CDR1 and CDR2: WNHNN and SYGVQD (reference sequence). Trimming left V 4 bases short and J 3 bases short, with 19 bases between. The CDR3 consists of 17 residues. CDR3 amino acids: CASSGGTPLNDYNEQFF. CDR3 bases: TGCGCCAGCAGTGGAGGGACTCCCCTAAATGACTACAATGAGCAGTTCTTC.

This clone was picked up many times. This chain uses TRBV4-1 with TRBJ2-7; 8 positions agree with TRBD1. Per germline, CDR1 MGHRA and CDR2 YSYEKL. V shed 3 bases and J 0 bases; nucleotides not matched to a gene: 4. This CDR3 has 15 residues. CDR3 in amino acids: CASSHKTGDSYEQYF. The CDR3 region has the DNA TGCGCCAGCAGCCATAAGACAGGGGACTCCTACGAGCAGTACTTC.

The CDR3 DNA reads as TGTGCCAGCATGAGCGGGACAGTGACGGGGGAGCAGTACTTC. It is translated as CASMSGTVTGEQYF. This rearrangement joins TRBV6-1 to TRBJ2-7; perhaps D is TRBD1 or TRBD2 (7 bases each). Germline values: CDR1 MNHNS, CDR2 SASEGT. This CDR3 has 14 amino acids. The ends were cut back, 7 bases at V and 7 bases at J, with 20 bases in the middle.

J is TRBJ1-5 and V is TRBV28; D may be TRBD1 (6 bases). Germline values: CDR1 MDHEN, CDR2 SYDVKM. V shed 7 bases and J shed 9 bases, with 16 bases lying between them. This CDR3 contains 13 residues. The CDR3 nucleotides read TGTGCCAGCACCCCTCAGTGGGGGCTGCCCCAGCATTTT. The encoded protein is CASTPQWGLPQHF.

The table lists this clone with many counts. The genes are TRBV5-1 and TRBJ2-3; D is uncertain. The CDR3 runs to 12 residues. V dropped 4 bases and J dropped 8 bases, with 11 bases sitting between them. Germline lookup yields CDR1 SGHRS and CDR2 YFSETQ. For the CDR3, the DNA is TGCGCCAGCAGCCCTCCCGGTGCTACGCAGTATTTT. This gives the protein CASSPPGATQYF.

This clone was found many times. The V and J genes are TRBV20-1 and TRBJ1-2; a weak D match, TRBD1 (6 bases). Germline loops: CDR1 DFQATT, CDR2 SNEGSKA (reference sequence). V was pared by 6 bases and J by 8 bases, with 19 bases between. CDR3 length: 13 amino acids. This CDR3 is CSASSSGAGGYTF. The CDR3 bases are TGCAGTGCCTCATCCTCGGGGGCGGGAGGCTACACCTTC.

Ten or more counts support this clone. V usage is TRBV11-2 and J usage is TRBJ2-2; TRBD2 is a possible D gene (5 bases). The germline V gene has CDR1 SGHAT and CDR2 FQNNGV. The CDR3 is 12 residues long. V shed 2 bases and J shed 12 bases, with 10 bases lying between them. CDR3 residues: CASSLSGKKLFF. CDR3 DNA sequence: TGTGCCAGCAGCTTATCCGGGAAGAAGCTGTTTTTT.

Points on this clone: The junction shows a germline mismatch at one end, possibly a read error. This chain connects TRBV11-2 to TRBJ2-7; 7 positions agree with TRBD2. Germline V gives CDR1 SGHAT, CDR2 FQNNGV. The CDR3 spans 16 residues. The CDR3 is CVSGARSGEGFREQYF. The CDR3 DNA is TGTGTCAGCGGCGCCCGGTCGGGGGAGGGCTTTAGGGAGCAGTACTTC.

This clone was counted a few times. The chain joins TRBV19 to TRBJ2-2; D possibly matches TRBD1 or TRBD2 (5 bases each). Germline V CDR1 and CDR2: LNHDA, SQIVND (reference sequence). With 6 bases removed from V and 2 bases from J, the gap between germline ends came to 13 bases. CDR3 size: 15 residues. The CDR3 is CASSGAVKNTGELFF. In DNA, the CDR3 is TGTGCCAGTAGCGGGGCAGTTAAAAACACCGGGGAGCTGTTTTTT. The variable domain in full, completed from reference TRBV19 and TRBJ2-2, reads DGGITQSPKYLFRKEGQNVTLSCEQNLNHDAMYWYRQDPGQGLRLIYYSQIVNDFQKGDIAEGYSVSREKKESFPLTVTSAQKNPTAFYLCASSGAVKNTGELFFGEGSRLTVL.

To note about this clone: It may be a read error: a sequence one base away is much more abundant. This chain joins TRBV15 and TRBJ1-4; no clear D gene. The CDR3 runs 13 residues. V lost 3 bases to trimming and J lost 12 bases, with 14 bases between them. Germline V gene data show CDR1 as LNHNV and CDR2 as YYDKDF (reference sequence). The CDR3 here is CATSSRVVEELFF. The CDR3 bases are TGTGCCACCAGCAGCCGGGTGGTAGAAGAACTGTTTTTT.

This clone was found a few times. Here the CDR3 reads CAISDPVGQGGTGELFF. CDR3 sequence (DNA): TGTGCCATCAGTGACCCCGTTGGACAGGGGGGGACCGGGGAGCTGTTTTTT. The chain recombines TRBV10-3 with TRBJ2-2, with 10 bases that match TRBD1. V gave up 3 bases and J gave up 5 bases; unmatched junction bases: 9. Per the germline V gene, CDR1 is ENHRY and CDR2 is SYGVKD. CDR3 size: 17 residues.

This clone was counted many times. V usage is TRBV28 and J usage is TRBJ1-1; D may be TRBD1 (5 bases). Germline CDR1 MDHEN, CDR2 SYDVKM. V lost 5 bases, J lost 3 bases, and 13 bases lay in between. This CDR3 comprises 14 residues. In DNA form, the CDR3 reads TGTGCCAGCAGTAACCCCGGGACTTACACTGAAGCTTTCTTT. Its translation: CASSNPGTYTEAFF.

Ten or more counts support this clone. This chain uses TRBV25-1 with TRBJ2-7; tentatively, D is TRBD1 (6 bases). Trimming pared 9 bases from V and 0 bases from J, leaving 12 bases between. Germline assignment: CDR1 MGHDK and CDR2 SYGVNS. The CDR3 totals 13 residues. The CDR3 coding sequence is TGTGCCAGGCCCCGGGACATCTCCTACGAGCAGTACTTC. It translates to CARPRDISYEQYF.

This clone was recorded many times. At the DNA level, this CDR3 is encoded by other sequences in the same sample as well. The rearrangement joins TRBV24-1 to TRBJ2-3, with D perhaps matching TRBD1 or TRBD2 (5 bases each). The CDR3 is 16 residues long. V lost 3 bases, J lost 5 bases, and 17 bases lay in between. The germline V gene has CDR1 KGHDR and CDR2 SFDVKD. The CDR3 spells CATSDGPGLRGDTQYF. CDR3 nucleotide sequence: TGTGCCACCAGTGATGGCCCCGGCCTGAGGGGAGATACGCAGTATTTT.

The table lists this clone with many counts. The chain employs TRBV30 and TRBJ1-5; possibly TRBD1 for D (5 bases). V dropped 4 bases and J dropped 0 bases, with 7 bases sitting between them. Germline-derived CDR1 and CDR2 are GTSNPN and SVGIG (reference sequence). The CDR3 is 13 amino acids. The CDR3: CAWTGDSNQPQHF. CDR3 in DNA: TGTGCCTGGACGGGGGATAGCAATCAGCCCCAGCATTTT. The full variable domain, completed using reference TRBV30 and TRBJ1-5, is SQTIHQWPATLVQPVGSPLSLECTVEGTSNPNLYWYRQAAGRGLQLLFYSVGIGQISSEVPQNLSASRPQDRQFILSSKKLLLSDSGFYLCAWTGDSNQPQHFGDGTRLSIL.

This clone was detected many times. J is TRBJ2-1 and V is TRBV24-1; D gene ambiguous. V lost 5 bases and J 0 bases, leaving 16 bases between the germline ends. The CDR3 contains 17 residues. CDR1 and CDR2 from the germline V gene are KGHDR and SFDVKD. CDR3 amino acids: CATSGDATLSSYNEQFF. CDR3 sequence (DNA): TGTGCCACCAGTGGCGACGCAACCTTGAGCTCCTACAATGAGCAGTTCTTC.

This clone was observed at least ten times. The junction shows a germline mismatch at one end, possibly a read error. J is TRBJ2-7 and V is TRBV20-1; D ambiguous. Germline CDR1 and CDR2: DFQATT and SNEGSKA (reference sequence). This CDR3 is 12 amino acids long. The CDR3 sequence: CSASDQYSSVGF. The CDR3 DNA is TGCAGTGCTAGCGACCAATACAGCTCCGTGGGCTTC.

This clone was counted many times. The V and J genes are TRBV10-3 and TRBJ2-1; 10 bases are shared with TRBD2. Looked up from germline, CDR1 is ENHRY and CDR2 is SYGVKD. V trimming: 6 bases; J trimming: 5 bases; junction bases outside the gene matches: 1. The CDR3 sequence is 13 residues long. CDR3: CAISGLADNEQFF. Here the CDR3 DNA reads TGTGCCATCAGCGGACTAGCGGACAATGAGCAGTTCTTC.

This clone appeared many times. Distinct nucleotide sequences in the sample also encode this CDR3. In DNA, the CDR3 is TGTGCCAGCAGCTACACGGGACTTAATGAAAAACTGTTTTTT. As protein: CASSYTGLNEKLFF. This chain links TRBV3-1 with TRBJ1-4; the D gene is possibly TRBD1 (5 bases). The CDR3 has 14 amino acids. Germline loops: CDR1 LGHDT, CDR2 YNNKEL (reference sequence). Trimming cost V 5 bases and J 4 bases, with 11 bases left between them. The entire variable domain, with the rest obtained from reference TRBV3-1 and TRBJ1-4, is as follows: DTAVSQTPKYLVTQMGNDKSIKCEQNLGHDTMYWYKQDSKKFLKIMFSYNNKELIINETVPNRFSPKSPDKAHLNLHINSLELGDSAVYFCASSYTGLNEKLFFGSGTQLSVL.

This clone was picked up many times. CDR3 protein: CAISESREGQPQHF. For the CDR3, the DNA is TGTGCCATCAGTGAGTCGAGGGAAGGGCAGCCCCAGCATTTT. The chain combines TRBV10-3 with TRBJ1-5; no clear D gene. The V gene's germline CDR1 is ENHRY and CDR2 SYGVKD. This CDR3 contains 14 residues. V lost 0 bases, J lost 7 bases, and 10 bases lay in between.

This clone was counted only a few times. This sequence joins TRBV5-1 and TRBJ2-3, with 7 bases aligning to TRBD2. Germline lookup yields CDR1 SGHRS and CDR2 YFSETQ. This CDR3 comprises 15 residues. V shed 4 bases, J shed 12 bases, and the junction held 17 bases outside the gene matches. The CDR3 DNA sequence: TGCGCCAGCAGCCCGAAGCGGGATGGCGGATATGGTCAGTATTTT. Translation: CASSPKRDGGYGQYF. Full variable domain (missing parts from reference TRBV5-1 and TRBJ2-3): KAGVTQTPRYLIKTRGQQVTLSCSPISGHRSVSWYQQTPGQGLQFLFEYFSETQRNKGNFPGRFSGRQFSNSRSEMNVSTLELGDSALYLCASSPKRDGGYGQYFGPGTRLTVL.

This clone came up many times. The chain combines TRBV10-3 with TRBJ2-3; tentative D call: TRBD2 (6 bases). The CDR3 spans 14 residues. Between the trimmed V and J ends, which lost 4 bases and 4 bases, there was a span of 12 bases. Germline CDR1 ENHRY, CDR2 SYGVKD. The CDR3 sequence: CAISAGTGADTQYF. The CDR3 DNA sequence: TGTGCCATCAGTGCAGGGACGGGGGCAGATACGCAGTATTTT.

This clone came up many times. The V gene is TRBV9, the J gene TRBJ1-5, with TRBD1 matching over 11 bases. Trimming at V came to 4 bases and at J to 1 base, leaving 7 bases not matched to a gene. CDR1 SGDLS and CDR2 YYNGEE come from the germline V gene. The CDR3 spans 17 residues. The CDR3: CASSPGQGAISNQPQHF. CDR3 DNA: TGTGCCAGCAGCCCTGGACAGGGGGCTATCAGCAATCAGCCCCAGCATTTT. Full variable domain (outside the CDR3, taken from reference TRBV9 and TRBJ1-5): DSGVTQTPKHLITATGQRVTLRCSPRSGDLSVYWYQQSLDQGLQFLIQYYNGEERAKGNILERFSAQQFPDLHSELNLSSLELGDSALYFCASSPGQGAISNQPQHFGDGTRLSIL.

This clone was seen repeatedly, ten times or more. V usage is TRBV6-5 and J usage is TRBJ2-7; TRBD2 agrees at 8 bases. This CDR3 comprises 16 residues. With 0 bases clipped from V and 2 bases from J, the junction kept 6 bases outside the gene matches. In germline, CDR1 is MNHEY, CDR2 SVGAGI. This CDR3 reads CASSYSALAGTYEQYF. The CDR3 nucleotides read TGTGCCAGCAGTTACTCGGCGTTAGCGGGAACCTACGAGCAGTACTTC.

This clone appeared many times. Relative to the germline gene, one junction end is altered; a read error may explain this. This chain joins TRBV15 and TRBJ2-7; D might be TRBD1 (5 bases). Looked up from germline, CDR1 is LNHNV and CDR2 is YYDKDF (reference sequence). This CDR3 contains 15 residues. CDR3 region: CATSRDPRGSYEQYF. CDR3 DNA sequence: TGTGCCACCAGCCGAGACCCAAGGGGAAGCTACGAGCAGTACTTC.